Presented here are 18 T cell receptor beta chains from one specimen sequenced in a study of control samples from healthy donors and cancer patients. Clones were sequenced by immunoSEQ multiplex PCR, and TCRdb holds only the in-frame ones, with some missing. The table records fewer than 200,000 clones, roughly 95% of them present only once. The sample taken for sequencing was blood. The source is a woman in her twenties or thirties in good health.

The chain joins TRBV11-2 to TRBJ1-6, with D unclear. There are 12 residues in the CDR3. Germline V lookup: CDR1 SGHAT, CDR2 FQNNGV. V lost 2 bases, J lost 16 bases, and 12 bases lay in between. DNA for the CDR3: TGTGCCAGCAGCTTAAATTCGGCCATGCTCCACTTT. Protein: CASSLNSAMLHF.

V gene TRBV5-1 combines with J gene TRBJ2-2; D gene uncertain. This CDR3 contains 14 residues. Trimming removed 4 bases at V and 5 bases at J, with 12 bases between. Germline V CDR1 and CDR2: SGHRS, YFSETQ. The CDR3 region is CASSVAIATGELFF. CDR3 sequence (DNA): TGCGCCAGCAGCGTAGCAATAGCTACCGGGGAGCTGTTTTTT.

The J gene is TRBJ1-5, the V gene TRBV2; D gene ambiguous. Germline V gene lookup returns CDR1 SNHLY and CDR2 FYNNEI. CDR3 length: 14 amino acids. With 4 bases removed from V and 5 bases from J, the gap between germline ends came to 12 bases. The CDR3 loop is CASSGTDRDQPQHF. CDR3 in DNA: TGTGCCAGCAGTGGGACGGATCGGGATCAGCCCCAGCATTTT.

The chain uses TRBV5-5 and TRBJ2-3, with D unresolved. The CDR3 length is 12 residues. Deletions cut 4 bases from V and 1 base from J, with 4 bases between. Germline assignment: CDR1 SGHKS and CDR2 YYEKEE (reference sequence). CDR3 bases: TGTGCCAGCAGCCCGGGCACAGATACGCAGTATTTT. Translated: CASSPGTDTQYF.

The rearrangement uses TRBV27 and TRBJ2-2; either TRBD1 or TRBD2 may supply D (5 bases each). V was shortened by 1 base and J by 5 bases, with 11 bases between the two germline ends. This CDR3 contains 15 residues. Germline V gives CDR1 MNHEY, CDR2 SMNVEV (reference sequence). In DNA form, the CDR3 reads TGTGCCAGCAGTTTATTCGGGGCGATAACCGGGGAGCTGTTTTTT. Amino acids: CASSLFGAITGELFF.

V usage is TRBV5-1 and J usage is TRBJ1-4; 8 nucleotides match TRBD1. V trimming: 0 bases; J trimming: 3 bases; junction bases outside the gene matches: 7. The CDR3 consists of 17 residues. CDR1 and CDR2 (germline): SGHRS, YFSETQ. CDR3 sequence: CASSLGHRGQANEKLFF. The CDR3 DNA follows: TGCGCCAGCAGCTTGGGGCACCGGGGACAGGCTAATGAAAAACTGTTTTTT.

V and J are TRBV29-1 and TRBJ2-3; 10 bases map to TRBD2. J was trimmed by 1 base and V by 6 bases; bases with no gene match: 4. The germline gives CDR1 SQVTM, CDR2 ANQGSEA. The length of the CDR3 is 14 residues. The CDR3 region is CSVRAGGGTDTQYF. CDR3 nucleotides: TGCAGCGTCCGAGCGGGAGGGGGCACAGATACGCAGTATTTT.

The chain combines TRBV5-1 with TRBJ1-6, with 7 bases that match TRBD1. This CDR3 spans 16 amino acids. V trimming: 1 base; J trimming: 6 bases; junction bases outside the gene matches: 7. Germline lookup yields CDR1 SGHRS and CDR2 YFSETQ. CDR3 sequence (DNA): TGCGCCAGCAGCTTGCAAGTGACAGGGTCTAATTCACCCCTCCACTTT. Protein product: CASSLQVTGSNSPLHF. Full variable domain (outside the CDR3, taken from reference TRBV5-1 and TRBJ1-6): KAGVTQTPRYLIKTRGQQVTLSCSPISGHRSVSWYQQTPGQGLQFLFEYFSETQRNKGNFPGRFSGRQFSNSRSEMNVSTLELGDSALYLCASSLQVTGSNSPLHFGNGTRLTVT.

The chain recombines TRBV7-8 with TRBJ1-2; the D gene is possibly TRBD1 (6 bases). CDR1 and CDR2 from the germline V gene are SGHVS and FQNEAQ. The V end was cut by 1 base, the J end by 4 bases, with 10 bases between. This CDR3 is 14 amino acids long. CDR3 coding DNA: TGTGCCAGCAGCTTAGTAGGACAGTTCTATGGCTACACCTTC. Translated, it gives CASSLVGQFYGYTF.

The V gene is TRBV30, the J gene TRBJ2-1, with TRBD1 matching over 8 bases. The germline V gene has CDR1 GTSNPN and CDR2 SVGIG (reference sequence). This CDR3 has 19 amino acids. V lost 1 base and J lost 5; bases outside the gene matches: 19. CDR3 in DNA: TGTGCCTGGAGTGACATCCCCGGGACAGGTACATTTTATAACAATGAGCAGTTCTTC. This encodes CAWSDIPGTGTFYNNEQFF.

The chain links TRBV7-9 to TRBJ1-6; TRBD1 matches at 10 bases. Germline V CDR1 and CDR2: SEHNR, FQNEAQ (reference sequence). Trimming cost V 5 bases and J 7 bases; bases outside gene matches: 8. The CDR3 has 16 residues. CDR3 amino acids: CASSPGGTGENSPLHF. The CDR3 DNA reads as TGTGCCAGCAGCCCCGGGGGGACAGGGGAAAATTCACCCCTCCACTTT.

V is TRBV28 and J is TRBJ2-7, with D maybe TRBD1 (6 bases). The CDR3 length is 13 residues. The germline gives CDR1 MDHEN, CDR2 SYDVKM. V lost 6 bases and J 1 base, leaving 10 bases between the germline ends. For the CDR3, the DNA is TGTGCCAGCAGATCACAGGGTTCCTACGAGCAGTACTTC. Translating it yields CASRSQGSYEQYF.

The rearrangement joins TRBV28 to TRBJ2-7; 7 bases line up with TRBD2. V shed 0 bases, J shed 6 bases, and the junction held 2 bases outside the gene matches. This CDR3 is 13 amino acids long. Germline CDR1 and CDR2: MDHEN and SYDVKM. The CDR3 is CASSLWAGAEQYF. The CDR3 nucleotides read TGTGCCAGCAGTTTATGGGCGGGAGCCGAGCAGTACTTC.

The V and J genes are TRBV27 and TRBJ2-3; TRBD1 aligns across 9 bases. J gave up 3 bases and V 6 bases, and 10 bases lay outside the gene matches. Germline lookup yields CDR1 MNHEY and CDR2 SMNVEV (reference sequence). This CDR3 comprises 16 residues. The CDR3 bases are TGTGCCAGCAGGGACATACAGGGGGCGCAGACAGATACGCAGTATTTT. It codes for CASRDIQGAQTDTQYF.

This chain uses TRBV27 with TRBJ1-1; D perhaps matches TRBD1 (6 bases). The V end lost 6 bases, the J end lost 4 bases, and 15 bases lay between the germline ends. The CDR3 sequence is 14 residues long. Germline V lookup: CDR1 MNHEY, CDR2 SMNVEV (reference sequence). CDR3 in DNA: TGTGCCAGCAGCCCAGGGGTGTCGGCCACTGAAGCTTTCTTT. It specifies CASSPGVSATEAFF.

V usage is TRBV2 and J usage is TRBJ2-1; 13 nucleotides align to TRBD2. This CDR3 is built from 16 residues. V lost 1 base and J lost 7; bases outside the gene matches: 4. Germline V gene sequence: CDR1 SNHLY, CDR2 FYNNEI. This CDR3 reads CASSEGGLAGVNEQFF. CDR3 in DNA: TGTGCCAGCAGTGAAGGCGGACTAGCGGGGGTTAATGAGCAGTTCTTC.

The chain uses TRBV28 and TRBJ1-1, with D possibly matching TRBD1 (6 bases). The germline gives CDR1 MDHEN, CDR2 SYDVKM. V was pared by 6 bases and J by 4 bases, with 18 bases between. The CDR3 is made up of 15 amino acids. CDR3 in amino acids: CASSPKQGLGTEAFF. CDR3 nucleotide sequence: TGTGCCAGCAGCCCCAAACAGGGATTGGGCACTGAAGCTTTCTTT.

The chain links TRBV20-1 to TRBJ2-7; the D gene is possibly TRBD2 (6 bases). V shed 3 bases and J shed 0 bases, with 12 bases lying between them. The CDR3 is 14 amino acids. Germline CDR1 is DFQATT and CDR2 is SNEGSKA (reference sequence). CDR3 in DNA: TGCAGTGCTAGTTTGCGGGGCGGCTCCTACGAGCAGTACTTC. This sequence encodes CSASLRGGSYEQYF.